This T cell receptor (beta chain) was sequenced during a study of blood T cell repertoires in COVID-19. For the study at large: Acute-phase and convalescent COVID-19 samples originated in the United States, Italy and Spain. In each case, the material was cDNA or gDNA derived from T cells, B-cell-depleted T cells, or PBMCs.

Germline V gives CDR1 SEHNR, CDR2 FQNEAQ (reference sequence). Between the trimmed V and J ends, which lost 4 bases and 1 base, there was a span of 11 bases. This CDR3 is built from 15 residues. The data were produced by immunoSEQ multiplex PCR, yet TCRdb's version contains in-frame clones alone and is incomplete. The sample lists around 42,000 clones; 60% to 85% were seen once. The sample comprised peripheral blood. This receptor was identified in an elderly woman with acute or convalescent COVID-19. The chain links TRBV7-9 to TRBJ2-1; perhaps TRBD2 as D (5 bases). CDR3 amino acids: CASSSTAASYNEQFF. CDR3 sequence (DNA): TGTGCCAGCAGCTCCACAGCGGCGTCCTACAATGAGCAGTTCTTC.